Here is one T cell receptor beta chain with its context. The CDR3 consists of 18 residues. Trimming shortened V by 2 bases and J by 4 bases, and 23 bases separated the two germline ends. The germline V gene has CDR1 SGHTA and CDR2 FQGNSA. Original analysis: Cell counts per sample came from amplifying reference gene primers. The protocol was immunoSEQ multiplex PCR, while the TCRdb copy is restricted to in-frame clones and leaves out a portion. For V, J and clone size, that table is used; D and trimming come from the DNA. Counted here are about 29,000 clones, 80% to 90% occurring once; the ten biggest clones make up about 3.4%. The data originate from a study of blood T cell repertoires in COVID-19. Study background: Samples of COVID-19 (acute and convalescent) were obtained from the United States, Italy and Spain. From T cells, B-cell-depleted T cells, or PBMCs came the material, which was cDNA or gDNA.

Sequences were obtained from peripheral blood. The chain has TRBV7-2 and TRBJ2-5, with a weak D call TRBD1 (7 bases). The clonotype was recovered from a human donor in a cohort sampled during active COVID-19. CDR3 sequence: CASSLMGGMRQGAETQYF. The CDR3 bases are TGTGCCAGCAGCTTAATGGGGGGTATGAGACAGGGAGCAGAGACCCAGTACTTC. Complete variable domain (other parts from reference TRBV7-2 and TRBJ2-5): GAGVSQSPSNKVTEKGKDVELRCDPISGHTALYWYRQSLGQGLEFLIYFQGNSAPDKSGLPSDRFSAERTGGSVSTLTIQRTQQEDSAVYLCASSLMGGMRQGAETQYFGPGTRLLVL.